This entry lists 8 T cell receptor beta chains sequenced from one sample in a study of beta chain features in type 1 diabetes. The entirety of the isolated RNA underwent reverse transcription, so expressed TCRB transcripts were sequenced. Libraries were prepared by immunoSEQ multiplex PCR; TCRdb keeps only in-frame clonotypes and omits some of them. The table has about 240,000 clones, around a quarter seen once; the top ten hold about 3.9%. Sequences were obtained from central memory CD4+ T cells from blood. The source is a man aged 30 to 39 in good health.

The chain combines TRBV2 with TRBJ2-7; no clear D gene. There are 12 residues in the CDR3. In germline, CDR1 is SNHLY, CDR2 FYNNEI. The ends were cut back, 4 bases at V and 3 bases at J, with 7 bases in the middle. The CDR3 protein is CASSVAGYEQYF. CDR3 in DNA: TGTGCCAGCAGTGTGGCCGGCTACGAGCAGTACTTC.

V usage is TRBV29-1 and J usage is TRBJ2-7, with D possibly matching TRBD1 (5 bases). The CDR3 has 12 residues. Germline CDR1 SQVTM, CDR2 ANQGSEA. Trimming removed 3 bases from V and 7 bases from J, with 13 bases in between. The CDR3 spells CSVEPTASEQYF. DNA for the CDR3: TGCAGCGTTGAGCCGACAGCCTCAGAGCAGTACTTC.

CDR3 amino acids: CSGREAYEQYF. The CDR3 region has the DNA TGCAGCGGCAGAGAGGCCTACGAGCAGTACTTC. This chain joins TRBV29-1 and TRBJ2-7; D gene unclear. The CDR3 is 11 residues long. The ends were cut back, 7 bases at V and 2 bases at J, with 9 bases in the middle. Per the germline V gene, CDR1 is SQVTM and CDR2 is ANQGSEA.

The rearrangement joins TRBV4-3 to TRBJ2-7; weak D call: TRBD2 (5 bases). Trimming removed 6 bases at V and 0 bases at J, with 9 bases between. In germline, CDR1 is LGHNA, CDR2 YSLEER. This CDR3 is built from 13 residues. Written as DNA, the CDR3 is TGCGCCAGCAGTCACGGGGACTCCTACGAGCAGTACTTC. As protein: CASSHGDSYEQYF.

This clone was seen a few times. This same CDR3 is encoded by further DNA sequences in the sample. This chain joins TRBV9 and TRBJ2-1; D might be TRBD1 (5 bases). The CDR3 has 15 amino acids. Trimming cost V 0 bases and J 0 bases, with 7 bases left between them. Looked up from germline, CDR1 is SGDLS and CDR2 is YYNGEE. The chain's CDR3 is CASSVGGLSYNEQFF. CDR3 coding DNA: TGTGCCAGCAGCGTAGGGGGCCTCTCCTACAATGAGCAGTTCTTC. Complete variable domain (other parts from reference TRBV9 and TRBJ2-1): DSGVTQTPKHLITATGQRVTLRCSPRSGDLSVYWYQQSLDQGLQFLIQYYNGEERAKGNILERFSAQQFPDLHSELNLSSLELGDSALYFCASSVGGLSYNEQFFGPGTRLTVL.

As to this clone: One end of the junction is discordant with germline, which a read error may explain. The CDR3 is CASSTGFPKNF. The CDR3 DNA reads TGTGCCAGCAGTACGGGGTTCCCTAAGAACTTC. This chain links TRBV2 with TRBJ2-7, with D possibly being TRBD2 (5 bases). Germline V gene lookup returns CDR1 SNHLY and CDR2 FYNNEI. CDR3 length equals 11 residues.

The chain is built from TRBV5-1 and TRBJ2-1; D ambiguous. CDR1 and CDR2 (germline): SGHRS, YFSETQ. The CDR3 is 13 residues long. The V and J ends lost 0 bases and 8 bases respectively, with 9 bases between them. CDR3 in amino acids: CASSLDAKHEQFF. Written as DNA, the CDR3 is TGCGCCAGCAGCTTGGATGCTAAACATGAGCAGTTCTTC.

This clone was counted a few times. The chain's CDR3 is CAWSYPQQWGDTEAFF. The CDR3 bases are TGTGCCTGGAGTTACCCTCAGCAGTGGGGGGACACTGAAGCTTTCTTT. The chain carries TRBV30 and TRBJ1-1, with D perhaps matching TRBD1 (5 bases). CDR1 and CDR2 (germline): GTSNPN, SVGIG (reference sequence). The CDR3 is made up of 16 amino acids. V lost 2 bases to trimming and J lost 3 bases, with 19 bases between them.